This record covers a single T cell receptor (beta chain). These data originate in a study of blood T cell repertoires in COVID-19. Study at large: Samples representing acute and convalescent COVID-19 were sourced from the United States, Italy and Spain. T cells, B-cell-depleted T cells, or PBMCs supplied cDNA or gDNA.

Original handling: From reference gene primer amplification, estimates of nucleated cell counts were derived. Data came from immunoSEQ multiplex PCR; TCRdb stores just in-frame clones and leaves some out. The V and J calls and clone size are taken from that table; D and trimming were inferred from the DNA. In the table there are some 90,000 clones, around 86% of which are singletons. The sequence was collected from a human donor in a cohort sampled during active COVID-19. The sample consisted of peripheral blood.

The CDR3, as DNA: TGCAGCGTTGCCCTGGGCCCGTACGAGCAGTACTTC. It is translated as CSVALGPYEQYF. The chain recombines TRBV29-1 with TRBJ2-7; D gene unclear. Germline lookup yields CDR1 SQVTM and CDR2 ANQGSEA. The ends were cut back, 4 bases at V and 4 bases at J, with 11 bases in the middle. The CDR3 is made up of 12 amino acids.